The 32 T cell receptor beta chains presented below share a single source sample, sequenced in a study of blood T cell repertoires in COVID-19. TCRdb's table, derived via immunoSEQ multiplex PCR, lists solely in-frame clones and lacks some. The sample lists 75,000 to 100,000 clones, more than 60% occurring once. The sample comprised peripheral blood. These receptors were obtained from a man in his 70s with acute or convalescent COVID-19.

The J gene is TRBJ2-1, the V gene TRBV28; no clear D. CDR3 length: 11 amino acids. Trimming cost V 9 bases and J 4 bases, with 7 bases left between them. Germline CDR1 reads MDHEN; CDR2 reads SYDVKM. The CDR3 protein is CASTRYNEQFF. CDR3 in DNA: TGTGCCAGTACCAGGTACAATGAGCAGTTCTTC.

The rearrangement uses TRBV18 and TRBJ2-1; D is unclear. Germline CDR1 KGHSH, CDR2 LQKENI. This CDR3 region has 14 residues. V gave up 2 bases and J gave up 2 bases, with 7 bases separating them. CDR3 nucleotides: TGTGCCAGCTCACCAACGGTTACCTACAATGAGCAGTTCTTC. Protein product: CASSPTVTYNEQFF.

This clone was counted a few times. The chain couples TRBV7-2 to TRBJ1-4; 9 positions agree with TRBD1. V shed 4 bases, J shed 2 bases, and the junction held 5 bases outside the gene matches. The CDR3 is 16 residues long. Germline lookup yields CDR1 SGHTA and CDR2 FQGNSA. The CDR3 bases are TGTGCCAGCAGCTCCGGGACAGGGTTCACTAATGAAAAACTGTTTTTT. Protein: CASSSGTGFTNEKLFF.

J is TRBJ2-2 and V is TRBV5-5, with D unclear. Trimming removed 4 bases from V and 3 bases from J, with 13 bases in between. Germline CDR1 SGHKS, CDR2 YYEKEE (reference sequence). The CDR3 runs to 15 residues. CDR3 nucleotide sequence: TGTGCCAGCAGCCGTCTCTCCGGGTACACCGGGGAGCTGTTTTTT. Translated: CASSRLSGYTGELFF. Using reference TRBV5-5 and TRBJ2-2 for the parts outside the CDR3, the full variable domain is DAGVTQSPTHLIKTRGQQVTLRCSPISGHKSVSWYQQVLGQGPQFIFQYYEKEERGRGNFPDRFSARQFPNYSSELNVNALLLGDSALYLCASSRLSGYTGELFFGEGSRLTVL.

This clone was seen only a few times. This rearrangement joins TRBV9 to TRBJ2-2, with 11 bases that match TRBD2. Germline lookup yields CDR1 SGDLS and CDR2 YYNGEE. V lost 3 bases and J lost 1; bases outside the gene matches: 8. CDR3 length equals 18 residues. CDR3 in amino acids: CASSAGLGTSGNTGELFF. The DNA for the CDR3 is TGTGCCAGCAGCGCCGGATTGGGGACTAGCGGGAACACCGGGGAGCTGTTTTTT.

CDR3 residues: CASRGPGQGPYSGNTIYF. CDR3 nucleotide sequence: TGTGCCAGCAGAGGACCGGGACAGGGCCCATACTCTGGAAACACCATATATTTT. The rearrangement joins TRBV6-4 to TRBJ1-3; TRBD1 aligns across 9 bases. Losses at the gene ends were 6 bases for V and 0 bases for J; bases not matched to a gene: 12. The CDR3 loop spans 18 amino acids. Germline V gene sequence: CDR1 MRHNA, CDR2 SNTAGT.

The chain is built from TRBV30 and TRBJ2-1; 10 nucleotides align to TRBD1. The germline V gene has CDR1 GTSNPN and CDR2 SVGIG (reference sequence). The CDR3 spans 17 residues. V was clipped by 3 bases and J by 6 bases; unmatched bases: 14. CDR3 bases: TGTGCCTGGAGCCGATACCCCCGGGACAGGGGAGGCAATGAGCAGTTCTTC. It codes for CAWSRYPRDRGGNEQFF.

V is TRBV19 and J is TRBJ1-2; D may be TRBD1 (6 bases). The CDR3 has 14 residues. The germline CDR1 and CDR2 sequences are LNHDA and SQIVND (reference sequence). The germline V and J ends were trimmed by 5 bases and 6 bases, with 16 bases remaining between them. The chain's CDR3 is CASSWGTRKDGYTF. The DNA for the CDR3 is TGTGCCAGTAGTTGGGGGACAAGAAAGGATGGCTACACCTTC.

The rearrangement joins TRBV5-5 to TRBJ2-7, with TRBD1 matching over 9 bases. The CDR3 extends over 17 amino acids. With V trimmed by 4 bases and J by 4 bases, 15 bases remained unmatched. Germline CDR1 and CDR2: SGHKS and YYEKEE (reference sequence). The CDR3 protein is CASSSKGAGTGMYEQYF. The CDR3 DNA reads TGTGCCAGCAGCAGTAAAGGGGCTGGGACAGGGATGTACGAGCAGTACTTC.

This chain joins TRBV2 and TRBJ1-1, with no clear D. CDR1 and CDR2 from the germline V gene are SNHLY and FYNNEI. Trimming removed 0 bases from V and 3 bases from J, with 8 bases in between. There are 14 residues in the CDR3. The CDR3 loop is CASSEASRDTEAFF. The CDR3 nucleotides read TGTGCCAGCAGTGAAGCGTCTCGGGACACTGAAGCTTTCTTT. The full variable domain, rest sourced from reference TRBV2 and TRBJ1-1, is EPEVTQTPSHQVTQMGQEVILRCVPISNHLYFYWYRQILGQKVEFLVSFYNNEISEKSEIFDDQFSVERPDGSNFTLKIRSTKLEDSAMYFCASSEASRDTEAFFGQGTRLTVV.

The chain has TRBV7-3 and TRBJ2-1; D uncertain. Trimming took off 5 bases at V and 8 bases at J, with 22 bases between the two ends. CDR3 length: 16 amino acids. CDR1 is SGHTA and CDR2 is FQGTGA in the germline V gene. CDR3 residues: CASSENRVPQTHEQFF. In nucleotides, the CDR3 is TGTGCCAGCAGCGAGAACCGGGTCCCCCAGACCCATGAGCAGTTCTTC.

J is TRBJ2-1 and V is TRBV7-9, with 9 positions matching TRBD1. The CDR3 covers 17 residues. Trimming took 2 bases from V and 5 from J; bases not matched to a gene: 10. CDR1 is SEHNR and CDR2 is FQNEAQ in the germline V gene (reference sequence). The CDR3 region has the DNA TGTGCCAGCAGCTTATTATTGGGGGACAGGGTCAACAATGAGCAGTTCTTC. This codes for CASSLLLGDRVNNEQFF.

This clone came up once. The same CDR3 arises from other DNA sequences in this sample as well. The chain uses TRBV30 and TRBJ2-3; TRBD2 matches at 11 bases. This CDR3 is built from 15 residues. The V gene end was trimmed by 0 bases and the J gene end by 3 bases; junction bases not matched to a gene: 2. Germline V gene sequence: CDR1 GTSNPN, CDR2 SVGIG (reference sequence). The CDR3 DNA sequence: TGTGCCTGGAGTGTATCTAGCGGGAGGACAGATACGCAGTATTTT. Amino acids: CAWSVSSGRTDTQYF.

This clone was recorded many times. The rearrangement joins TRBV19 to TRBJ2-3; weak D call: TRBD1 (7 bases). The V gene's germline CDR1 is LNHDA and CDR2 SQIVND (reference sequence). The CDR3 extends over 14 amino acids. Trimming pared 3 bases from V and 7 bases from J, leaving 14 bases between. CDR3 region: CASSMNRGGNTQYF. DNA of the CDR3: TGTGCCAGTAGTATGAACAGGGGAGGAAATACGCAGTATTTT. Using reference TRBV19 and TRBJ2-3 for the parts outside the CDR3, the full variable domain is DGGITQSPKYLFRKEGQNVTLSCEQNLNHDAMYWYRQDPGQGLRLIYYSQIVNDFQKGDIAEGYSVSREKKESFPLTVTSAQKNPTAFYLCASSMNRGGNTQYFGPGTRLTVL.

The CDR3 loop is CATSDPTKGARGETQYF. CDR3 nucleotide sequence: TGTGCCACCAGTGATCCGACCAAGGGGGCGAGAGGGGAGACCCAGTACTTC. V gene TRBV24-1 combines with J gene TRBJ2-5; 7 bases map to TRBD1. The length of the CDR3 is 17 residues. V shed 3 bases and J 5 bases; nucleotides not matched to a gene: 14. Germline loops: CDR1 KGHDR, CDR2 SFDVKD.

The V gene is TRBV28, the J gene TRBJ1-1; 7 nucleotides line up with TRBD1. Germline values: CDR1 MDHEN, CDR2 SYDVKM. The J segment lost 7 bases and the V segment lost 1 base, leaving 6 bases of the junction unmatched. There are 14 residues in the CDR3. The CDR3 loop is CASSLYSAGGEAFF. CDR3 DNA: TGTGCCAGCAGTTTATACTCAGCAGGGGGTGAAGCTTTCTTT.

CDR3 sequence (DNA): TGTGCCACCAGTGATTTGGGGACAGGGGGTCTAAAATTACTGATTCAGTACTTC. As protein: CATSDLGTGGLKLLIQYF. The chain employs TRBV24-1 and TRBJ2-4, with 11 bases aligning to TRBD1. V trimming: 0 bases; J trimming: 10 bases; junction bases outside the gene matches: 13. CDR1 is KGHDR and CDR2 is SFDVKD in the germline V gene. The CDR3 has 18 amino acids.

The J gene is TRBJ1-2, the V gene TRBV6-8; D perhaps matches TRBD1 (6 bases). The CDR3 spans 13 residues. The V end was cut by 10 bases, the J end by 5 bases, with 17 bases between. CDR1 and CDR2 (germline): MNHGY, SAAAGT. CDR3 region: CAIPGQEPYGYTF. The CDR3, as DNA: TGTGCCATCCCGGGACAAGAACCTTATGGCTACACCTTC.

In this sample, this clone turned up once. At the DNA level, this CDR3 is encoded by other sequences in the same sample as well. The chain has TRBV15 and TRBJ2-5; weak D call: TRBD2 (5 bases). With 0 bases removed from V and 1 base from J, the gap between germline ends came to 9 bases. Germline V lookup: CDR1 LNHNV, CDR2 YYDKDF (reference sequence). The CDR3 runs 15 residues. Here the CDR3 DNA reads TGTGCCACCAGCAGAGATCGGGGTTCCCAAGAGACCCAGTACTTC. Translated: CATSRDRGSQETQYF.

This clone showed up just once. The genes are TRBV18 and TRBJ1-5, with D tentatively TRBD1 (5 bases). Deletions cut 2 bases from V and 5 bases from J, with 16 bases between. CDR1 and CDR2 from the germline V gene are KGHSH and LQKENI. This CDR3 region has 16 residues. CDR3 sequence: CASSPGGGGRDQPQHF. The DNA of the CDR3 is TGTGCCAGCTCACCAGGTGGCGGGGGTCGGGATCAGCCCCAGCATTTT.

As DNA, the CDR3 is TGCAGCGTTGAATCAGGGGGTGGGGCCAACGTCCTGACTTTC. Amino acids: CSVESGGGANVLTF. The chain uses TRBV29-1 and TRBJ2-6; 7 bases agree with TRBD1. Trimming at V came to 2 bases and at J to 3 bases, leaving 1 base not matched to a gene. Germline values: CDR1 SQVTM, CDR2 ANQGSEA. The CDR3 extends over 14 amino acids.

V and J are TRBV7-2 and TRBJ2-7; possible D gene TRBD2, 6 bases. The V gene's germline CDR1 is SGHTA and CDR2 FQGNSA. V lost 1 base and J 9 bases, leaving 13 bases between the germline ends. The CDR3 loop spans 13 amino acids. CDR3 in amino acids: CASSLEGGGAQYF. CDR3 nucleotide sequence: TGTGCCAGCAGCTTAGAAGGCGGCGGGGCGCAGTACTTC.

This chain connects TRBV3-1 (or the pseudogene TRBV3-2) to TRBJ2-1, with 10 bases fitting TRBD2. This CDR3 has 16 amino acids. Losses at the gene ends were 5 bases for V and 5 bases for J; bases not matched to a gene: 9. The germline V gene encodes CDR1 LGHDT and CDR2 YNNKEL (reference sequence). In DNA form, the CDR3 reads TGTGCCAGCAGCAGAATAGCGGGAGGAAGGAACAATGAGCAGTTCTTC. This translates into CASSRIAGGRNNEQFF.

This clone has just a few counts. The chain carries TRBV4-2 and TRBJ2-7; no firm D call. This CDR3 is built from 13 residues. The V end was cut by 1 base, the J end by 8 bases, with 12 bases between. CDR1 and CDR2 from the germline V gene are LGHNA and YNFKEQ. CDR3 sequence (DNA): TGTGCCAGCAGCCAAGGGCCCTCCCCGAAGCAGTACTTC. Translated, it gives CASSQGPSPKQYF.

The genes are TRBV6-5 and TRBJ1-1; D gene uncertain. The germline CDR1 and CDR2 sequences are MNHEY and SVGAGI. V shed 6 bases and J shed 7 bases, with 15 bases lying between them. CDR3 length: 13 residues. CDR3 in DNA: TGTGCCAGCAGCAATGAAGACGAGGATGAAGCTTTCTTT. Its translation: CASSNEDEDEAFF.

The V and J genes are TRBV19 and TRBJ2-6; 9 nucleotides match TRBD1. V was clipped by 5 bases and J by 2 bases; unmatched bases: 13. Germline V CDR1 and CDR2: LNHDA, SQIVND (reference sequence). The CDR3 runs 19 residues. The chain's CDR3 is CASSSIPGQGITGANVLTF. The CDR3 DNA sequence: TGTGCCAGTAGTTCAATACCGGGACAGGGAATTACTGGGGCCAACGTCCTGACTTTC. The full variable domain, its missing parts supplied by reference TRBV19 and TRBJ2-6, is DGGITQSPKYLFRKEGQNVTLSCEQNLNHDAMYWYRQDPGQGLRLIYYSQIVNDFQKGDIAEGYSVSREKKESFPLTVTSAQKNPTAFYLCASSSIPGQGITGANVLTFGAGSRLTVL.

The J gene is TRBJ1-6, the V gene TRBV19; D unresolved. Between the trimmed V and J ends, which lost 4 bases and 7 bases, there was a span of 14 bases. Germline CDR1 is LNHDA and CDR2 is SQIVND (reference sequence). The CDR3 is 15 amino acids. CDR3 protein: CASSTRSGVNSPLHF. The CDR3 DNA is TGTGCCAGTAGTACCAGGTCAGGCGTCAATTCACCCCTCCACTTT.

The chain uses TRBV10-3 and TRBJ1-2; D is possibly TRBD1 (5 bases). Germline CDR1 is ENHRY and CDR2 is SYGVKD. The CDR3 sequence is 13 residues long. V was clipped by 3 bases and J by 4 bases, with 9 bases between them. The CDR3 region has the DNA TGTGCCATCAGTGATCAGGGAATCTATGGCTACACCTTC. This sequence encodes CAISDQGIYGYTF.

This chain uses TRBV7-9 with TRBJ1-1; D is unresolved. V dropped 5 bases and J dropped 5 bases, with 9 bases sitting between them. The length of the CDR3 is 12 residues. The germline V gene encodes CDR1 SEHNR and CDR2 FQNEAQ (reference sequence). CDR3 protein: CASSPVVTEAFF. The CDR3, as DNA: TGTGCCAGCAGCCCGGTAGTAACTGAAGCTTTCTTT.

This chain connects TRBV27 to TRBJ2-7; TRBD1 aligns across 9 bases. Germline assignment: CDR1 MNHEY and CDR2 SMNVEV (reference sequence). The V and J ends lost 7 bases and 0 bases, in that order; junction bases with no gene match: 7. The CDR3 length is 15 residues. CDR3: CASTSTGGGSYEQYF. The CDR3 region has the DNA TGTGCCAGCACCTCCACAGGGGGCGGCTCCTACGAGCAGTACTTC.

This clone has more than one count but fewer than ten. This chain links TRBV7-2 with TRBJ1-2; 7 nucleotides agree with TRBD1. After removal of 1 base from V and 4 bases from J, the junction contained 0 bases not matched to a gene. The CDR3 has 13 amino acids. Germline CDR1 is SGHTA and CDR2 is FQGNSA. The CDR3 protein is CASSLGQGYGYTF. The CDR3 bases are TGTGCCAGCAGCTTAGGACAGGGCTATGGCTACACCTTC. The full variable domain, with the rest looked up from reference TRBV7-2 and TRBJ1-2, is GAGVSQSPSNKVTEKGKDVELRCDPISGHTALYWYRQSLGQGLEFLIYFQGNSAPDKSGLPSDRFSAERTGGSVSTLTIQRTQQEDSAVYLCASSLGQGYGYTFGSGTRLTVV.

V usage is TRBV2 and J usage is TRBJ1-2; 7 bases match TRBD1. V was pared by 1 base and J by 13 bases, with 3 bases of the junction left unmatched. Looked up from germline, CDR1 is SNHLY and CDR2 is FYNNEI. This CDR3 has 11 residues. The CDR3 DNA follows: TGTGCCAGCAGTGAAGATCGACAGGGCACCTTC. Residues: CASSEDRQGTF.